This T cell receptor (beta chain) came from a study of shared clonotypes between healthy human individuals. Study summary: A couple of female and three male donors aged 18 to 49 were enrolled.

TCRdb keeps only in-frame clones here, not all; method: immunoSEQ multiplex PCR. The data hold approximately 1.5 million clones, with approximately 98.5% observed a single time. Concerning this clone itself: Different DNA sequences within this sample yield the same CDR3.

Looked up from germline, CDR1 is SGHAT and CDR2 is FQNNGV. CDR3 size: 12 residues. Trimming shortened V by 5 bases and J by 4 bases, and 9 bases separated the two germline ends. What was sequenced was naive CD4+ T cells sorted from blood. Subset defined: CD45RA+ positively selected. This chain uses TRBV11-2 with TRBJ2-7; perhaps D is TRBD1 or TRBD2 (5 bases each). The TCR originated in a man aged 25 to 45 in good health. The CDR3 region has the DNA TGTGCCAGCAGCCTCGGGGCGTACGAGCAGTACTTC. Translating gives CASSLGAYEQYF. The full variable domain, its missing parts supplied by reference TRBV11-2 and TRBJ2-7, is EAGVAQSPRYKIIEKRQSVAFWCNPISGHATLYWYQQILGQGPKLLIQFQNNGVVDDSQLPKDRFSAERLKGVDSTLKIQPAKLEDSAVYLCASSLGAYEQYFGPGTRLTVT.